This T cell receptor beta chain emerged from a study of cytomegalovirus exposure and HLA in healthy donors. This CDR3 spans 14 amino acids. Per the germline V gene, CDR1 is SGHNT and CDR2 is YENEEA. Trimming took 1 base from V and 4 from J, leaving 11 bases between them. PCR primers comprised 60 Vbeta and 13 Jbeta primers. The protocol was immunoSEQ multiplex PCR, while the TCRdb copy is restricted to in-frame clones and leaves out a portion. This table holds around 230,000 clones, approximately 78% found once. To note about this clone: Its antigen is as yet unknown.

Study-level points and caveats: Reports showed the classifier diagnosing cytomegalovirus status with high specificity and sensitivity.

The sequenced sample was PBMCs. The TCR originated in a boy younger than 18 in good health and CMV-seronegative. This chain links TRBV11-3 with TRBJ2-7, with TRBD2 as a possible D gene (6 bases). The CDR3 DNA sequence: TGTGCCAGCAGCTTAGGGATCGGAGGGTACGAGCAGTACTTC. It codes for CASSLGIGGYEQYF. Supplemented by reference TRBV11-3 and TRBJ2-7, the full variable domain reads EAGVVQSPRYKIIEKKQPVAFWCNPISGHNTLYWYLQNLGQGPELLIRYENEEAVDDSQLPKDRFSAERLKGVDSTLKIQPAELGDSAVYLCASSLGIGGYEQYFGPGTRLTVT.